This T cell receptor (beta chain) was retrieved from a study of blood T cell repertoires in COVID-19. V trimming: 0 bases; J trimming: 6 bases; junction bases outside the gene matches: 5. This CDR3 has 14 residues. The germline V gene encodes CDR1 SGDLS and CDR2 YYNGEE. In the source study's methods: Amplification of reference gene primers was used by the study to estimate nucleated cell counts. The data were produced by immunoSEQ multiplex PCR, yet TCRdb's version contains in-frame clones alone and is incomplete. The D gene and trimming were derived from the DNA, and the V and J assignments and clone size from that table. This sample has 650,000 to 800,000 clones, with approximately 90% found just once.

The chain uses TRBV9 and TRBJ2-7; the match to TRBD2 covers 8 bases. Sequenced: peripheral blood. The receptor was isolated from a woman aged 18-30 years with acute or convalescent COVID-19. The CDR3 DNA sequence: TGTGCCAGCAGCGTAGCGGGGGGGCTTGGCGAGCAGTACTTC. Residues: CASSVAGGLGEQYF.